These 9 T cell receptor beta chains came from one sample sequenced in a study of blood T cell repertoires in COVID-19. Data came from immunoSEQ multiplex PCR; TCRdb stores just in-frame clones and leaves some out. In the table there are 100,000 to 120,000 clones, 75% to 90% of which are singletons. Sequenced: peripheral blood. The receptor set was obtained from a human donor in a cohort sampled during active COVID-19.

The V gene is TRBV25-1, the J gene TRBJ2-7; the match to TRBD2 covers 13 bases. J was trimmed by 4 bases and V by 1 base; bases with no gene match: 7. From germline, CDR1 is MGHDK and CDR2 SYGVNS. CDR3 length equals 17 residues. The CDR3 DNA reads as TGTGCCAGCAGTGAATGGATCGGGACTAGCGGGGTATACGAGCAGTACTTC. It translates to CASSEWIGTSGVYEQYF.

This clone is hyperexpanded in the sample. The chain joins TRBV25-1 to TRBJ1-4; D is undetermined. The germline V gene has CDR1 MGHDK and CDR2 SYGVNS. Trimming took off 6 bases at V and 4 bases at J, with 12 bases between the two ends. CDR3 size: 14 residues. The CDR3 loop reads CASRDAGSNEKLFF. The CDR3 nucleotides read TGTGCCAGCAGGGATGCGGGGAGTAATGAAAAACTGTTTTTT.

This chain uses TRBV7-2 with TRBJ2-2, with 7 positions matching TRBD1. The CDR3 spans 15 residues. CDR1 and CDR2 (germline): SGHTA, FQGNSA. The trim removed 6 bases at V and 3 bases at J, leaving 7 bases unmatched. CDR3 in amino acids: CASSSRQGHTGELFF. The CDR3 coding sequence is TGTGCCAGCAGTTCCCGACAGGGTCACACCGGGGAGCTGTTTTTT.

This clone has only a few counts. The chain uses TRBV10-3 and TRBJ1-2; TRBD1 matches at 7 bases. The V gene end was trimmed by 0 bases and the J gene end by 6 bases; junction bases not matched to a gene: 13. Germline values: CDR1 ENHRY, CDR2 SYGVKD. CDR3 length: 17 amino acids. Here the CDR3 reads CAISESYGDSRAHGYTF. The CDR3 nucleotides read TGTGCCATCAGTGAGTCGTACGGGGACAGCCGTGCCCATGGCTACACCTTC.

This rearrangement joins TRBV11-2 to TRBJ1-1, with 9 bases that match TRBD1. V shed 2 bases, J shed 1 base, and the junction held 5 bases outside the gene matches. The length of the CDR3 is 16 residues. Germline V gene sequence: CDR1 SGHAT, CDR2 FQNNGV. The CDR3 spells CASSLTGGYQNTEAFF. CDR3 bases: TGTGCCAGCAGCTTAACAGGGGGCTATCAGAACACTGAAGCTTTCTTT.

The chain has TRBV19 and TRBJ2-3, with 7 bases lining up with TRBD2. CDR3 length: 13 amino acids. V lost 3 bases and J lost 6; bases outside the gene matches: 3. The germline V gene encodes CDR1 LNHDA and CDR2 SQIVND (reference sequence). The CDR3 spells CASSMISGDTQYF. The CDR3, as DNA: TGTGCCAGTAGTATGATTAGCGGGGATACGCAGTATTTT.

This chain's CDR3 is CASSMRSGDTQYF. In DNA, the CDR3 is TGTGCCAGTAGTATGAGGTCGGGAGATACGCAGTATTTT. J is TRBJ2-3 and V is TRBV19; D is uncertain. Trimming cost V 3 bases and J 5 bases, with 9 bases left between them. Germline loops: CDR1 LNHDA, CDR2 SQIVND (reference sequence). The CDR3 length is 13 residues.

The chain carries TRBV4-3 and TRBJ2-1; TRBD2 matches at 11 bases. This CDR3 comprises 16 residues. The germline gives CDR1 LGHNA, CDR2 YSLEER. V gave up 1 base and J gave up 9 bases; unmatched junction bases: 8. CDR3 nucleotide sequence: TGCGCCAGCAGCCAAGCCTTAGCGGGGGGGCAATTTGAGCAGTTCTTC. Translating it yields CASSQALAGGQFEQFF.

V is TRBV19 and J is TRBJ1-5; D is ambiguous. Trimming removed 3 bases from V and 5 bases from J, with 8 bases in between. The germline gives CDR1 LNHDA, CDR2 SQIVND (reference sequence). The CDR3 consists of 13 residues. The CDR3 DNA is TGTGCCAGTAGTATGGGCCTGGATCAGCCCCAGCATTTT. Its protein is CASSMGLDQPQHF.